Below, 30 T cell receptor beta chains from the same sample are listed, as sequenced in a study of cytomegalovirus exposure and HLA in healthy donors. PCR was performed using 60 Vbeta and 13 Jbeta primers. Method: immunoSEQ multiplex PCR; TCRdb's copy keeps in-frame clones and lacks some. The table lists about 200,000 clones, with almost 0.75% in the top ten. Input material: PBMCs. The source is a boy younger than 18 in good health and CMV-seronegative.

The genes are TRBV7-2 and TRBJ1-6; TRBD1 matches at 7 bases. CDR1 and CDR2 (germline): SGHTA, FQGNSA. This CDR3 is 15 amino acids long. V lost 5 bases, J lost 9 bases, and 10 bases stayed unmatched. CDR3 protein: CASSPRQGQLSPLHF. In DNA, the CDR3 is TGTGCCAGCAGCCCTCGACAGGGTCAGCTTTCACCCCTCCACTTT.

The J gene is TRBJ1-1, the V gene TRBV4-1; 7 bases are a match to TRBD1. The CDR3 has 14 amino acids. The V segment lost 5 bases and the J segment 3 bases; nucleotides outside the gene matches: 6. From germline, CDR1 is MGHRA and CDR2 YSYEKL. CDR3 region: CASSYGQVDTEAFF. The CDR3 DNA is TGCGCCAGCAGCTATGGACAGGTAGACACTGAAGCTTTCTTT.

J is TRBJ2-1 and V is TRBV5-1; 8 bases agree with TRBD2. In germline, CDR1 is SGHRS, CDR2 YFSETQ. Trimming removed 4 bases from V and 4 bases from J; junction bases left unmatched: 4. The CDR3 covers 14 residues. In DNA, the CDR3 is TGCGCCAGCAGCCCTGGCGGGGGGTACAATGAGCAGTTCTTC. Its translation: CASSPGGGYNEQFF.

The genes are TRBV28 and TRBJ1-1; no clear D gene. Germline CDR1 and CDR2: MDHEN and SYDVKM. Trimming stripped 2 bases from V and 3 bases from J, with 10 bases between. The CDR3 contains 14 residues. In DNA form, the CDR3 reads TGTGCCAGCAGTTTACCAGGATCCGACACTGAAGCTTTCTTT. The encoded protein is CASSLPGSDTEAFF.

V is TRBV6-5 and J is TRBJ2-7; TRBD1 matches at 8 bases. Per germline, CDR1 MNHEY and CDR2 SVGAGI. The length of the CDR3 is 13 residues. V lost 10 bases, J lost 1 base, and 6 bases stayed unmatched. The CDR3 bases are TGTGCCATTCGGGACAGGTTATCCTACGAGCAGTACTTC. Translating it yields CAIRDRLSYEQYF.

J is TRBJ2-7 and V is TRBV28; 7 bases map to TRBD1. The CDR3 is 15 amino acids. Per the germline V gene, CDR1 is MDHEN and CDR2 is SYDVKM. Losses at the gene ends were 2 bases for V and 4 bases for J; bases not matched to a gene: 8. The CDR3 sequence: CASSLRGPISYEQYF. The CDR3 nucleotides read TGTGCCAGCAGTTTAAGGGGGCCTATAAGTTACGAGCAGTACTTC.

The chain combines TRBV7-9 with TRBJ2-7, with 7 bases fitting TRBD1. The CDR3 is 14 amino acids. Germline lookup yields CDR1 SEHNR and CDR2 FQNEAQ (reference sequence). V was pared by 0 bases and J by 1 base, with 0 bases of the junction left unmatched. CDR3 in amino acids: CASSLAGQSYEQYF. CDR3 nucleotides: TGTGCCAGCAGCTTAGCGGGACAGTCCTACGAGCAGTACTTC.

The chain joins TRBV18 to TRBJ2-6; TRBD1 aligns across 8 bases. CDR1 is KGHSH, CDR2 LQKENI, per germline. V shed 5 bases and J 4 bases; nucleotides not matched to a gene: 13. This CDR3 is 18 amino acids long. This chain's CDR3 is CASSSTLSDRAGANVLTF. DNA of the CDR3: TGTGCCAGCTCAAGTACCCTATCGGACAGGGCCGGGGCCAACGTCCTGACTTTC.

This chain connects TRBV4-2 to TRBJ2-7; the match to TRBD2 covers 8 bases. Germline lookup yields CDR1 LGHNA and CDR2 YNFKEQ. The CDR3 is 15 residues long. Trimming took 4 bases from V and 3 from J; bases not matched to a gene: 8. For the CDR3, the DNA is TGTGCCAGCAGCCCCTCCGGGGGACTAGTCTACGAGCAGTACTTC. This codes for CASSPSGGLVYEQYF.

The chain has TRBV7-3 and TRBJ2-1; 14 bases map to TRBD2. With V trimmed by 5 bases and J by 4 bases, 10 bases remained unmatched. This CDR3 has 18 residues. The germline V gene encodes CDR1 SGHTA and CDR2 FQGTGA. CDR3 sequence (DNA): TGTGCCAGCAGCGTCGTCCCGACTAGCGGGGGGGCATACAATGAGCAGTTCTTC. This translates into CASSVVPTSGGAYNEQFF. Together with reference TRBV7-3 and TRBJ2-1, the CDR3 gives the full variable domain: GAGVSQTPSNKVTEKGKYVELRCDPISGHTALYWYRQSLGQGPEFLIYFQGTGAADDSGLPNDRFFAVRPEGSVSTLKIQRTERGDSAVYLCASSVVPTSGGAYNEQFFGPGTRLTVL.

This rearrangement joins TRBV19 to TRBJ1-2; 8 bases are shared with TRBD1. CDR1 LNHDA and CDR2 SQIVND come from the germline V gene (reference sequence). This CDR3 is 19 amino acids long. V trimming: 8 bases; J trimming: 4 bases; junction bases outside the gene matches: 24. The CDR3 sequence is CASRLTTAMTGAEFYGYTF. CDR3 in DNA: TGTGCCAGTCGACTTACGACCGCAATGACAGGGGCGGAATTCTATGGCTACACCTTC.

The chain carries TRBV7-2 and TRBJ2-5; no firm D call. The J call could be wrong; TRBJ2-7 is a better fit for the DNA end. From germline, CDR1 is SGHTA and CDR2 FQGNSA. The CDR3 covers 14 residues. The CDR3 nucleotides read TGTGCCAGCAGCTTCTTCGGTCAGGACTACGAGCAGTACTTC. Translation gives CASSFFGQDYEQYF.

The gene calls are TRBV30 and TRBJ2-2; D remains unclear. This CDR3 comprises 11 residues. Per germline, CDR1 GTSNPN and CDR2 SVGIG (reference sequence). V was pared by 5 bases and J by 6 bases, with 7 bases between. This CDR3 reads CAWASSGELFF. The CDR3 DNA sequence: TGTGCCTGGGCTAGTTCCGGGGAGCTGTTTTTT.

The chain joins TRBV12-2 to TRBJ2-3; the table's D call, TRBD2, has no DNA check behind it. TRBV12-2 is shown as a pseudogene. The CDR3 is 16 residues long. Here the CDR3 DNA reads TGTGCAAGTCGCTCTCTTACGCGAGCGATCCCAGATACGCAGTATTTT. Translated, it gives CASRSLTRAIPDTQYF.

The chain uses TRBV7-2 and TRBJ2-1, with 8 bases identical to TRBD2. Per the germline V gene, CDR1 is SGHTA and CDR2 is FQGNSA. The CDR3 is 15 amino acids. The V and J ends lost 11 bases and 6 bases, in that order; junction bases with no gene match: 15. The CDR3 protein is CASTLAGGPGNEQFF. CDR3 bases: TGTGCCTCCACCCTGGCGGGGGGCCCGGGCAATGAGCAGTTCTTC.

This sequence joins TRBV7-9 and TRBJ2-3, with TRBD1 matching 7 bases. The V segment lost 6 bases and the J segment 0 bases; nucleotides outside the gene matches: 6. Germline CDR1 SEHNR, CDR2 FQNEAQ (reference sequence). The CDR3 contains 15 residues. The DNA of the CDR3 is TGTGCCAGCAGACGTACGGGACAGAGCACAGATACGCAGTATTTT. This sequence encodes CASRRTGQSTDTQYF.

This chain connects TRBV7-8 to TRBJ1-1, with D hard to call. From germline, CDR1 is SGHVS and CDR2 FQNEAQ. The CDR3 loop spans 15 amino acids. The V and J ends lost 8 bases and 7 bases respectively, with 23 bases between them. DNA for the CDR3: TGTGCCAGCCGCTACTCAGAATGGACGGGGAGTGAAGCTTTCTTT. It codes for CASRYSEWTGSEAFF.

The chain employs TRBV19 and TRBJ1-2, with 12 bases that match TRBD1. The J segment lost 7 bases and the V segment lost 9 bases, leaving 9 bases of the junction unmatched. CDR3 size: 14 residues. Germline CDR1 is LNHDA and CDR2 is SQIVND (reference sequence). The CDR3 nucleotides read TGTGCCAGCCGCACTCTGGGACAGGGGGCTGGCTACACCTTC. It specifies CASRTLGQGAGYTF.

The CDR3 sequence is CASSSDSAARYF. The CDR3 DNA follows: TGCGCCAGCAGCTCGGACAGTGCGGCGAGGTACTTC. The chain joins TRBV5-1 to TRBJ2-7; a weak D match, TRBD1 (6 bases). V lost 3 bases and J 12 bases, leaving 16 bases between the germline ends. Germline lookup yields CDR1 SGHRS and CDR2 YFSETQ. The CDR3 has 12 amino acids.

The rearrangement joins TRBV27 to TRBJ1-1; 8 bases fit TRBD1. V lost 7 bases to trimming and J lost 5 bases; unmatched junction nucleotides: 9. In germline, CDR1 is MNHEY, CDR2 SMNVEV (reference sequence). This CDR3 comprises 14 residues. The CDR3, as DNA: TGTGCCAGCAATTTGCAGGGGGCAGGAACTGAAGCTTTCTTT. Its protein is CASNLQGAGTEAFF.

V usage is TRBV4-3 and J usage is TRBJ1-1, with a possible D match to TRBD1 (6 bases). Germline values: CDR1 LGHNA, CDR2 YSLEER. The CDR3 has 16 amino acids. V gave up 0 bases and J gave up 7 bases, with 18 bases separating them. This CDR3 reads CASSQEYLGQLFEAFF. CDR3 nucleotide sequence: TGCGCCAGCAGCCAAGAGTATCTTGGACAGCTATTTGAAGCTTTCTTT.

The chain is built from TRBV5-1 and TRBJ2-7; tentatively, D is TRBD2 (6 bases). With 4 bases removed from V and 2 bases from J, the gap between germline ends came to 16 bases. This CDR3 contains 15 residues. Germline V lookup: CDR1 SGHRS, CDR2 YFSETQ. CDR3 bases: TGCGCCAGCAGCAGAGGGACGGGGGAGACCTACGAGCAGTACTTC. Amino acids: CASSRGTGETYEQYF.

The chain uses TRBV9 and TRBJ2-3; D call uncertain. Trimming cost V 0 bases and J 1 base, with 6 bases left between them. The CDR3 loop spans 14 amino acids. Germline lookup yields CDR1 SGDLS and CDR2 YYNGEE. In DNA, the CDR3 is TGTGCCAGCAGCGTAGCACGGGGCACAGATACGCAGTATTTT. It translates to CASSVARGTDTQYF.

This rearrangement joins TRBV27 to TRBJ2-7; 9 nucleotides agree with TRBD1. CDR3 length: 15 amino acids. CDR1 is MNHEY and CDR2 is SMNVEV in the germline V gene (reference sequence). The V and J ends lost 4 bases and 4 bases, in that order; junction bases with no gene match: 8. In nucleotides, the CDR3 is TGTGCCAGCAGTTCAACCGGGACAGGGAGGTACGAGCAGTACTTC. Protein product: CASSSTGTGRYEQYF.

V gene TRBV6-5 combines with J gene TRBJ2-2, with 8 bases that match TRBD1. Germline CDR1 MNHEY, CDR2 SVGAGI. V lost 6 bases, J lost 1 base, and 4 bases stayed unmatched. This CDR3 spans 15 amino acids. The CDR3 DNA reads TGTGCCAGCAGCGCCGGGACAGGGAACACCGGGGAGCTGTTTTTT. This encodes CASSAGTGNTGELFF.

The rearrangement joins TRBV7-9 to TRBJ1-2; D is undetermined. Trimming stripped 1 base from V and 0 bases from J, with 15 bases between. Germline V gene lookup returns CDR1 SEHNR and CDR2 FQNEAQ (reference sequence). This CDR3 region has 17 residues. CDR3 in DNA: TGTGCCAGCAGCTTAGACCCGGGGATACGTTCTAACTATGGCTACACCTTC. Encoded protein: CASSLDPGIRSNYGYTF.

The rearrangement links TRBV7-6 to TRBJ2-5; TRBD2 might be the D (6 bases). Germline V gives CDR1 SGHVS, CDR2 FNYEAQ. The CDR3 has 13 residues. V was cut by 3 bases and J by 6 bases, with 11 bases left in between. The CDR3 nucleotides are TGTGCCAGCAGCTTCGGGACTTTGAAGACCCAGTACTTC. The encoded protein is CASSFGTLKTQYF.

J is TRBJ2-5 and V is TRBV9; TRBD2 is a possible D gene (7 bases). The germline V gene encodes CDR1 SGDLS and CDR2 YYNGEE. The CDR3 covers 16 residues. V was cut by 0 bases and J by 4 bases, with 16 bases left in between. The CDR3 region is CASSVARGLGGETQYF. CDR3 DNA sequence: TGTGCCAGCAGCGTAGCTCGTGGACTAGGGGGAGAGACCCAGTACTTC.

The chain is built from TRBV27 and TRBJ1-6; D gene unclear. CDR3 length equals 15 residues. Germline-derived CDR1 and CDR2 are MNHEY and SMNVEV (reference sequence). V was trimmed by 2 bases and J by 9 bases, leaving 14 bases between them. In DNA form, the CDR3 reads TGTGCCAGCAGTTTAGAGGGCGCTTGGAGTTCACCCCTCCACTTT. Translated: CASSLEGAWSSPLHF.

The rearrangement uses TRBV4-1 and TRBJ1-1, with 8 bases lining up with TRBD1. Germline CDR1 MGHRA, CDR2 YSYEKL. Unmatched junction bases numbered 9, after V lost 1 base and J lost 5 bases. This CDR3 is 16 amino acids long. CDR3 region: CASSQGPSGGQTEAFF. The CDR3 DNA reads TGCGCCAGCAGCCAAGGCCCATCAGGGGGCCAGACTGAAGCTTTCTTT.